One sample yielded the 32 T cell receptor beta chains listed below, sequenced in a study of long-term antiretroviral therapy in people with HIV. The assay used was immunoSEQ (version v3.0), run at survey level. The repertoire was sequenced with immunoSEQ multiplex PCR; TCRdb's copy has only in-frame clones and lacks some. In the table there are 20,000 or so clones, more than 65% of which are singletons. Material: unsorted PBMCs, obtained 4.4 years after starting antiretroviral therapy. All receptors derive from a man aged 25 to 45 with HIV.

This sequence joins TRBV14 and TRBJ1-1; unclear D gene. The CDR3 is 13 amino acids. The V gene lost 0 bases and the J gene lost 5 bases, with 7 bases spanning the gap. Germline assignment: CDR1 SGHDN and CDR2 FVKESK. CDR3 in DNA: TGTGCCAGCAGCCAAGAGGTTAGGACTGAAGCTTTCTTT. Translated: CASSQEVRTEAFF.

The chain recombines TRBV18 with TRBJ1-5; D is unclear. The germline gives CDR1 KGHSH, CDR2 LQKENI. The CDR3 loop spans 14 amino acids. Trimming removed 3 bases at V and 4 bases at J, with 10 bases between. CDR3 amino acids: CASSPGTENQPQHF. The CDR3 DNA is TGTGCCAGCTCACCTGGAACAGAAAATCAGCCCCAGCATTTT.

This clone was observed a handful of times. The V gene is TRBV10-3, the J gene TRBJ2-1; D may be TRBD1 or TRBD2 (5 bases each). Per germline, CDR1 ENHRY and CDR2 SYGVKD. V lost 3 bases and J lost 8, with 14 bases in between. This CDR3 has 14 amino acids. The CDR3: CAISDTGRLDEQFF. In DNA, the CDR3 is TGTGCCATCAGTGATACGGGACGTCTCGATGAGCAGTTCTTC.

The chain couples TRBV27 to TRBJ1-1; the D gene is possibly TRBD1 (6 bases). Trimming removed 2 bases from V and 0 bases from J, with 10 bases in between. Germline values: CDR1 MNHEY, CDR2 SMNVEV (reference sequence). This CDR3 region has 15 residues. The CDR3 sequence is CASSLEGTLNTEAFF. The CDR3 DNA reads as TGTGCCAGCAGTTTAGAGGGGACATTGAACACTGAAGCTTTCTTT.

V and J are TRBV25-1 and TRBJ2-7, with TRBD1 matching over 12 bases. The V and J ends lost 7 bases and 3 bases, in that order; junction bases with no gene match: 4. The CDR3 spans 14 residues. The germline CDR1 and CDR2 sequences are MGHDK and SYGVNS. The CDR3 DNA reads as TGTGCCAGCAAGGGACAGGGGGCTTACTACGAGCAGTACTTC. It yields the protein CASKGQGAYYEQYF.

The chain is built from TRBV7-2 and TRBJ2-2; the D gene is possibly TRBD1 (6 bases). Trimming took 9 bases from V and 1 from J, leaving 12 bases between them. Germline CDR1 is SGHTA and CDR2 is FQGNSA. The CDR3 totals 14 residues. CDR3 sequence: CASRGHLNTGELFF. The CDR3 DNA is TGTGCCAGTAGGGGACATTTGAACACCGGGGAGCTGTTTTTT.

This clone came up a few times. J is TRBJ1-5 and V is TRBV4-1, with unresolved D. Germline loops: CDR1 MGHRA, CDR2 YSYEKL. The V end was cut by 3 bases, the J end by 4 bases, with 10 bases between. The CDR3 runs 14 residues. The CDR3 bases are TGCGCCAGCAGCCATTCGACCCGAAATCAGCCCCAGCATTTT. It specifies CASSHSTRNQPQHF.

The V gene is TRBV5-1, the J gene TRBJ1-2; D call uncertain. The CDR3 extends over 14 amino acids. The germline V gene encodes CDR1 SGHRS and CDR2 YFSETQ. The ends were cut back, 3 bases at V and 3 bases at J, with 12 bases in the middle. The CDR3 sequence is CASSWTDGDYGYTF. CDR3 DNA sequence: TGCGCCAGCAGCTGGACCGACGGGGACTATGGCTACACCTTC. The full variable domain, its missing parts supplied by reference TRBV5-1 and TRBJ1-2, is KAGVTQTPRYLIKTRGQQVTLSCSPISGHRSVSWYQQTPGQGLQFLFEYFSETQRNKGNFPGRFSGRQFSNSRSEMNVSTLELGDSALYLCASSWTDGDYGYTFGSGTRLTVV.

This chain connects TRBV14 to TRBJ1-1; D is unclear. CDR1 SGHDN and CDR2 FVKESK come from the germline V gene. V lost 1 base and J 1 base, leaving 4 bases between the germline ends. CDR3 length equals 13 residues. CDR3: CASSQGWNTEAFF. The DNA of the CDR3 is TGTGCCAGCAGCCAAGGTTGGAACACTGAAGCTTTCTTT.

CDR3: CATSRTANEQFF. DNA for the CDR3: TGTGCCACCAGCAGGACCGCGAATGAGCAGTTCTTC. This rearrangement joins TRBV15 to TRBJ2-1; D not certain. The CDR3 is 12 residues long. Germline CDR1 is LNHNV and CDR2 is YYDKDF (reference sequence). Between the trimmed V and J ends, which lost 3 bases and 7 bases, there was a span of 7 bases.

The chain uses TRBV7-3 and TRBJ2-1; 10 bases match TRBD2. The CDR3 has 15 amino acids. CDR1 is SGHTA and CDR2 is FQGTGA in the germline V gene. Trimming at V came to 5 bases and at J to 2 bases, leaving 3 bases not matched to a gene. The CDR3 DNA reads TGTGCCAGCAGCCGACTAGCGGGCCCCTACAATGAGCAGTTCTTC. Its protein product is CASSRLAGPYNEQFF.

This chain links TRBV5-5 with TRBJ2-7, with TRBD2 as a possible D gene (5 bases). Per the germline V gene, CDR1 is SGHKS and CDR2 is YYEKEE (reference sequence). Trimming took 3 bases from V and 3 from J, leaving 16 bases between them. This CDR3 has 15 amino acids. As DNA, the CDR3 is TGTGCCAGCAGCTCCCGGGGAGTAGGGATCTACGAGCAGTACTTC. The encoded protein is CASSSRGVGIYEQYF.

The chain combines TRBV18 with TRBJ2-1; D is ambiguous. The CDR3 consists of 16 residues. Germline CDR1 and CDR2: KGHSH and LQKENI. Deletions cut 0 bases from V and 0 bases from J, with 9 bases between. The CDR3: CASSPPRVSSYNEQFF. DNA for the CDR3: TGTGCCAGCTCACCACCGAGAGTGAGCTCCTACAATGAGCAGTTCTTC.

The chain carries TRBV7-9 and TRBJ2-1; 13 nucleotides line up with TRBD2. The CDR3 loop spans 15 amino acids. CDR1 SEHNR and CDR2 FQNEAQ come from the germline V gene (reference sequence). The V and J ends lost 5 bases and 8 bases, in that order; junction bases with no gene match: 6. The CDR3, as DNA: TGTGCCAGCAGCCCAGGACTAGCGGGGGTCGATGAGCAGTTCTTC. This codes for CASSPGLAGVDEQFF.

The chain is built from TRBV5-4 and TRBJ2-7; D gene uncertain. The length of the CDR3 is 14 residues. Germline CDR1 and CDR2: SGHNT and YYREEE (reference sequence). V was cut by 0 bases and J by 2 bases, with 9 bases left in between. In nucleotides, the CDR3 is TGTGCCAGCAGCTTGGGGGTTGGGACCTACGAGCAGTACTTC. It codes for CASSLGVGTYEQYF.

The chain has TRBV20-1 and TRBJ1-1; 7 bases fit TRBD1. J was trimmed by 8 bases and V by 5 bases; bases with no gene match: 2. The CDR3 is made up of 10 amino acids. Germline CDR1 is DFQATT and CDR2 is SNEGSKA (reference sequence). CDR3 residues: CSALDREAFF. DNA for the CDR3: TGCAGTGCTTTGGACAGGGAAGCTTTCTTT.

V and J are TRBV7-2 and TRBJ1-2; TRBD1 matches at 7 bases. The J segment lost 7 bases and the V segment lost 3 bases, leaving 5 bases of the junction unmatched. Germline-derived CDR1 and CDR2 are SGHTA and FQGNSA. The length of the CDR3 is 13 residues. The CDR3 loop reads CASSLRGRAGYTF. CDR3 bases: TGTGCCAGCAGCTTGAGGGGGCGGGCTGGCTACACCTTC.

This chain joins TRBV18 and TRBJ2-7; D is unresolved. The CDR3 sequence is 15 residues long. CDR1 is KGHSH and CDR2 is LQKENI in the germline V gene. V was shortened by 4 bases and J by 0 bases, with 13 bases between the two germline ends. The CDR3 loop reads CASSLRTGVSYEQYF. The CDR3 DNA is TGTGCCAGCTCACTGCGGACCGGAGTCTCCTACGAGCAGTACTTC.

The CDR3 nucleotides are TGTGCCAGCAGTGTACGGACGAACACTGAAGCTTTCTTT. Translation gives CASSVRTNTEAFF. The genes are TRBV2 and TRBJ1-1; D gene ambiguous. The CDR3 runs 13 residues. V lost 4 bases and J 1 base, leaving 7 bases between the germline ends. CDR1 and CDR2 from the germline V gene are SNHLY and FYNNEI.

This chain links TRBV28 with TRBJ2-4; TRBD2 matches at 7 bases. This CDR3 is 15 amino acids long. Germline V gives CDR1 MDHEN, CDR2 SYDVKM. V gave up 5 bases and J gave up 3 bases; unmatched junction bases: 7. As DNA, the CDR3 is TGTGCCAGCAGTCCCCTCGGCGGGAGCAAAAACATTCAGTACTTC. Protein sequence: CASSPLGGSKNIQYF.

This chain joins TRBV5-8 and TRBJ2-6; D remains ambiguous. Trimming cost V 3 bases and J 0 bases, with 10 bases left between them. The CDR3 extends over 16 amino acids. Germline V lookup: CDR1 SGHTS, CDR2 YDEGEE. The CDR3 loop reads CASSSGLTSGANVLTF. The CDR3, as DNA: TGTGCCAGCAGCTCGGGTCTAACCTCTGGGGCCAACGTCCTGACTTTC.

V is TRBV7-2 and J is TRBJ1-2; a weak D match, TRBD1 (5 bases). Germline assignment: CDR1 SGHTA and CDR2 FQGNSA. V dropped 5 bases and J dropped 2 bases, with 12 bases sitting between them. The CDR3 has 14 residues. Here the CDR3 reads CASSQRGWNYGYTF. The CDR3 bases are TGTGCCAGCAGCCAAAGGGGATGGAACTATGGCTACACCTTC. Supplemented by reference TRBV7-2 and TRBJ1-2, the full variable domain reads GAGVSQSPSNKVTEKGKDVELRCDPISGHTALYWYRQSLGQGLEFLIYFQGNSAPDKSGLPSDRFSAERTGGSVSTLTIQRTQQEDSAVYLCASSQRGWNYGYTFGSGTRLTVV.

V is TRBV29-1 and J is TRBJ2-3, with TRBD1 as a possible D gene (6 bases). CDR1 and CDR2 (germline): SQVTM, ANQGSEA. The V end was cut by 7 bases, the J end by 4 bases, with 15 bases between. The CDR3 is 13 amino acids. The DNA for the CDR3 is TGCAGCGCCGCAAGGGGGTCATCAGATACGCAGTATTTT. Encoded protein: CSAARGSSDTQYF.

The CDR3 nucleotides are TGTGCCAGCTCACAAAGACAGGGGGCCATTGAAGCTTTCTTT. It specifies CASSQRQGAIEAFF. The chain employs TRBV18 and TRBJ1-1, with TRBD1 identical over 10 bases. With V trimmed by 4 bases and J by 7 bases, 6 bases remained unmatched. Germline-derived CDR1 and CDR2 are KGHSH and LQKENI. The CDR3 runs to 14 residues.

This chain uses TRBV10-3 with TRBJ1-1, with D possibly TRBD1 on 5 matching bases. CDR3 length equals 13 residues. Trimming pared 6 bases from V and 0 bases from J, leaving 8 bases between. CDR1 and CDR2 from the germline V gene are ENHRY and SYGVKD. CDR3 nucleotides: TGTGCCATCAGCGAGGACATGAACACTGAAGCTTTCTTT. Encoded protein: CAISEDMNTEAFF.

The V call is TRBV9, the J call TRBJ2-7; TRBD2 might be the D (5 bases). The V and J ends lost 1 base and 3 bases respectively, with 11 bases between them. Per germline, CDR1 SGDLS and CDR2 YYNGEE. The CDR3 is made up of 14 amino acids. The CDR3 DNA reads as TGTGCCAGCAGCGTATCTAGCTCGGGCTACGAGCAGTACTTC. This encodes CASSVSSSGYEQYF.

The rearrangement uses TRBV7-8 and TRBJ2-1; D is perhaps TRBD2 (6 bases). The length of the CDR3 is 16 residues. Germline loops: CDR1 SGHVS, CDR2 FQNEAQ. Trimming stripped 5 bases from V and 0 bases from J, with 14 bases between. For the CDR3, the DNA is TGTGCCAGCAGCCCCTCCGTCGGGAGCTCCTACAATGAGCAGTTCTTC. Translated: CASSPSVGSSYNEQFF.

The V call is TRBV29-1, the J call TRBJ1-2, with a tentative D call TRBD1 (6 bases). V lost 7 bases to trimming and J lost 3 bases, with 12 bases between them. The CDR3 has 12 residues. The germline gives CDR1 SQVTM, CDR2 ANQGSEA. CDR3 amino acids: CSAPTGYYGYTF. DNA of the CDR3: TGCAGCGCCCCGACAGGCTACTATGGCTACACCTTC.

The V gene is TRBV7-2, the J gene TRBJ2-7, with TRBD2 matching over 9 bases. The V gene's germline CDR1 is SGHTA and CDR2 FQGNSA. The V segment lost 1 base and the J segment 3 bases; nucleotides outside the gene matches: 7. The CDR3 runs to 16 residues. The CDR3 loop reads CASSLGLAGGFYEQYF. DNA for the CDR3: TGTGCCAGCAGCTTAGGTCTGGCGGGAGGGTTCTACGAGCAGTACTTC.

This clone was counted only a few times. The chain uses TRBV4-1 and TRBJ2-1; 11 bases map to TRBD2. Trimming cost V 7 bases and J 3 bases; bases outside gene matches: 5. The length of the CDR3 is 15 residues. Germline loops: CDR1 MGHRA, CDR2 YSYEKL. The DNA for the CDR3 is TGCGCCAGCAATTCTCTAGCGGGGGGCTACAATGAGCAGTTCTTC. Translation: CASNSLAGGYNEQFF.

The gene calls are TRBV7-2 and TRBJ2-3; perhaps TRBD2 as D (5 bases). The V end was cut by 8 bases, the J end by 0 bases, with 15 bases between. This CDR3 has 15 amino acids. Germline CDR1 reads SGHTA; CDR2 reads FQGNSA. CDR3 bases: TGTGCCAGCCTCCTCAGGCGGGTTAGCACAGATACGCAGTATTTT. Translation: CASLLRRVSTDTQYF.

This clone was recorded only once. Other nucleotide sequences from this sample produce the same CDR3. V gene TRBV5-1 combines with J gene TRBJ2-7; tentatively, D is TRBD1 (5 bases). Trimming removed 2 bases from V and 5 bases from J, with 8 bases in between. CDR3 length equals 12 residues. Germline CDR1 is SGHRS and CDR2 is YFSETQ. CDR3 bases: TGCGCCAGCAGCTTAGGCAGGGACGAGCAGTACTTC. As protein: CASSLGRDEQYF. Using reference TRBV5-1 and TRBJ2-7 for the parts outside the CDR3, the full variable domain is KAGVTQTPRYLIKTRGQQVTLSCSPISGHRSVSWYQQTPGQGLQFLFEYFSETQRNKGNFPGRFSGRQFSNSRSEMNVSTLELGDSALYLCASSLGRDEQYFGPGTRLTVT.